One sample yielded the 14 T cell receptor beta chains listed below, sequenced in a study of cytomegalovirus exposure and HLA in healthy donors listed by TCRdb under 2017. The library was generated by the immunoSEQ multiplex PCR assay. A mixture of 60 forward primers for TCR Vbeta segments and 13 reverse primers for TCR Jbeta segments was used in the multiplex PCR. In its TCRdb copy, this immuneACCESS table keeps in-frame sequences only and misses some clones. Where compared with another copy, unresolved V genes explain less than half of these, and the others have no known cause. The sample records some 190,000 clones, around four fifths of which are singletons. The ten top clones hold 1.5% to 2% of the sample. The sequenced material came from PBMCs. Every receptor here comes from a young woman in good health and CMV-seronegative.

Here the CDR3 reads CASSRDSSNQPQHF. In DNA form, the CDR3 reads TGTGCCAGCAGCAGGGACAGTAGCAATCAGCCCCAGCATTTT. The genes are TRBV6-6 and TRBJ1-5; 7 bases map to TRBD1. Germline V gene lookup returns CDR1 MNHNY and CDR2 SVGAGI (reference sequence). The CDR3 is 14 residues long. J gave up 0 bases and V 6 bases, and 2 bases lay outside the gene matches.

The V call is TRBV6-6, the J call TRBJ2-1; 7 bases are shared with TRBD1. J lost 0 bases, V lost 2 bases, and 4 bases had no gene match. Germline V gene sequence: CDR1 MNHNY, CDR2 SVGAGI (reference sequence). The CDR3 covers 16 residues. The CDR3 is CASSYEGAYSYNEQFF. CDR3 nucleotides: TGTGCCAGCAGTTACGAGGGGGCCTACTCCTACAATGAGCAGTTCTTC.

The CDR3 nucleotides read TGCGCCAGCAGCCAAGGTTGGGGAGGTAATGAAAAACTGTTTTTT. Translated: CASSQGWGGNEKLFF. V is TRBV4-1 and J is TRBJ1-4, with no clear D. Trimming removed 1 base from V and 4 bases from J, with 10 bases in between. Germline assignment: CDR1 MGHRA and CDR2 YSYEKL. This CDR3 has 15 residues.

This chain joins TRBV5-1 and TRBJ2-2; a weak D match, TRBD2 (5 bases). Trimming stripped 2 bases from V and 3 bases from J, with 11 bases between. The CDR3 has 15 amino acids. Germline lookup yields CDR1 SGHRS and CDR2 YFSETQ. Here the CDR3 DNA reads TGCGCCAGCAGCTTAGACGGGAAACACACCGGGGAGCTGTTTTTT. Protein sequence: CASSLDGKHTGELFF.

This chain connects TRBV18 to TRBJ2-2; 12 bases agree with TRBD1. CDR3 length: 16 residues. Germline V gene lookup returns CDR1 KGHSH and CDR2 LQKENI. J gave up 7 bases and V 6 bases, and 9 bases lay outside the gene matches. The CDR3 sequence: CASSTGTGGVNGELFF. The CDR3 DNA reads TGTGCCAGCTCGACCGGGACAGGGGGCGTGAACGGGGAGCTGTTTTTT.

V usage is TRBV5-4 and J usage is TRBJ2-1; 7 bases map to TRBD1. V was pared by 4 bases and J by 9 bases, with 7 bases of the junction left unmatched. The CDR3 is 13 amino acids. The germline gives CDR1 SGHNT, CDR2 YYREEE (reference sequence). The CDR3 loop is CASSQDRDGEQFF. DNA for the CDR3: TGTGCCAGCAGCCAAGACAGGGATGGTGAGCAGTTCTTC.

This clone has only a few counts. The genes are TRBV29-1 and TRBJ2-1; D gene uncertain. Trimming took off 3 bases at V and 4 bases at J, with 4 bases between the two ends. The length of the CDR3 is 11 residues. Germline CDR1 reads SQVTM; CDR2 reads ANQGSEA. The CDR3 DNA reads as TGCAGCGTTGACAGTTACAATGAGCAGTTCTTC. This codes for CSVDSYNEQFF.

This sequence joins TRBV4-3 and TRBJ2-3, with 8 bases matching TRBD2. The CDR3 covers 17 residues. The V and J ends lost 0 bases and 8 bases, in that order; junction bases with no gene match: 13. The germline V gene encodes CDR1 LGHNA and CDR2 YSLEER. The CDR3 bases are TGCGCCAGCAGCCAAGAAGTACCAACGGGACTAGGCACTACGCAGTATTTT. Protein sequence: CASSQEVPTGLGTTQYF.

The rearrangement joins TRBV19 to TRBJ2-7, with D tentatively TRBD2 (5 bases). CDR3 size: 14 residues. Per the germline V gene, CDR1 is LNHDA and CDR2 is SQIVND (reference sequence). V was shortened by 4 bases and J by 4 bases, with 14 bases between the two germline ends. The CDR3 protein is CASSTDNPGYEQYF. The CDR3 DNA reads TGTGCCAGTAGTACAGACAACCCGGGGTACGAGCAGTACTTC.

V is TRBV27 and J is TRBJ2-1, with TRBD2 identical over 8 bases. V trimming: 6 bases; J trimming: 0 bases; junction bases outside the gene matches: 4. The CDR3 loop spans 15 amino acids. Germline V gene data show CDR1 as MNHEY and CDR2 as SMNVEV (reference sequence). CDR3 residues: CASRRGTSSYNEQFF. The CDR3 bases are TGTGCCAGCAGGAGGGGGACTAGCTCCTACAATGAGCAGTTCTTC.

In this sample, this clone turned up a few times. The genes are TRBV19 and TRBJ1-1, with a tentative D call TRBD1 (6 bases). Trimming took 3 bases from V and 4 from J, leaving 15 bases between them. The CDR3 has 15 residues. Germline V gene sequence: CDR1 LNHDA, CDR2 SQIVND (reference sequence). CDR3 sequence reads: CASSIPRRGGTEAFF. The DNA of the CDR3 is TGTGCCAGTAGTATTCCCCGCAGGGGTGGCACTGAAGCTTTCTTT.

The chain uses TRBV9 and TRBJ1-1; D not resolved. The germline V gene has CDR1 SGDLS and CDR2 YYNGEE. The length of the CDR3 is 15 residues. V shed 4 bases and J shed 0 bases, with 13 bases lying between them. In nucleotides, the CDR3 is TGTGCCAGCAGCCCCGTACCGGGAATGAACACTGAAGCTTTCTTT. Its protein product is CASSPVPGMNTEAFF.

This clone was counted a single time. The chain couples TRBV5-1 to TRBJ1-1; TRBD1 agrees at 9 bases. CDR3 size: 15 residues. V was pared by 0 bases and J by 5 bases, with 5 bases of the junction left unmatched. The germline CDR1 and CDR2 sequences are SGHRS and YFSETQ. CDR3 sequence: CASSLEDRGETEAFF. The CDR3 DNA sequence: TGCGCCAGCAGCTTGGAGGACAGGGGAGAAACTGAAGCTTTCTTT.

This chain uses TRBV30 with TRBJ1-6, with 7 nucleotides matching TRBD1. V dropped 1 base and J dropped 6; count of bases not matched to a gene: 9. The germline CDR1 and CDR2 sequences are GTSNPN and SVGIG (reference sequence). This CDR3 has 16 amino acids. The CDR3 spells CAWSDPGQPLNSPLHF. The CDR3 DNA reads as TGTGCCTGGAGTGACCCGGGACAGCCCCTTAATTCACCCCTCCACTTT.